A selection of T cell receptor beta chains follows, all from one sample in a study of T cell responses to AZD1222 COVID-19 vaccine. Profiling relied on immunoSEQ multiplex PCR, and the TCRdb table lists in-frame clones only, not all of them. The repertoire holds 150,000 or so clones, with 93% as singletons. Material: peripheral blood, obtained on day 0 of AZD1222 vaccination. These receptors all come from an adult in good health. CDR3s include the opening cysteine and the closing phenylalanine or tryptophan. The D gene is left open where the match is weak. Clone size is not always given. Where it is, it says once, few, many or a class for expanded clones.

>TRBV29-1|-|-|TRBJ1-4
TGCAGCGTTGATCGCCTCATGGGGAATGAAAAACTGTTTTTT
CSVDRLMGNEKLFF
>TRBV5-4|-|-|TRBJ2-5
TGTGCCAGCAGCTTGGGAGGGGGGTCCCAAGAGACCCAGTACTTC
CASSLGGGSQETQYF
>TRBV3-1/TRBV3-2|-|-|TRBJ2-1
TGTGCCAGCAGCCAAGGGCCTCGTGATGAGCAGTTCTTC
CASSQGPRDEQFF
>TRBV2|few|TRBD1|TRBJ1-2
TGTGCCAGCAGTCCGGGACAGGGAAATGGCTACACCTTC
CASSPGQGNGYTF
>TRBV29-1|once|TRBD1|TRBJ2-6
TGCAGCGTGGGGGACAGGGGGACTGGGGCCAACGTCCTGACTTTC
CSVGDRGTGANVLTF
>TRBV30|-|-|TRBJ2-3
TGTGCCTGGAGTGTGGGACCCACAGATACGCAGTATTTT
CAWSVGPTDTQYF
>TRBV7-2|-|-|TRBJ2-1
TGTGCCAGCAGCTTAGATTTAGCGGATCTATACAATGAGCAGTTCTTC
CASSLDLADLYNEQFF
>TRBV9|-|-|TRBJ2-3
TGTGCCAGCAGCGCCAAAATCGAGGTGACAGATACGCAGTATTTT
CASSAKIEVTDTQYF
>TRBV6-5|-|TRBD2|TRBJ2-3
TGTGCCAGCAGTTACGGGGCTAGCGGGAAAGGCGATACGCAGTATTTT
CASSYGASGKGDTQYF
>TRBV9|-|-|TRBJ2-6
TGTGCCAGCAGCTCACAAGCTTACCCAGGGGATGGGGCCAACGTCCTGACTTTC
CASSSQAYPGDGANVLTF
>TRBV25-1|-|TRBD1|TRBJ1-2
TGTGCCAGCGCAGGGACAGGGGCTAACTATGGCTACACCTTC
CASAGTGANYGYTF
>TRBV11-2|few|TRBD1|TRBJ2-3
TGTGCCAGCAGCTCGACAGGGGATGATACGCAGTATTTT
CASSSTGDDTQYF
>TRBV9|-|-|TRBJ2-1
TGTGCCAGCAGCGTAGACCTAAGCGCATCCTACAATGAGCAGTTCTTC
CASSVDLSASYNEQFF
>TRBV9|-|-|TRBJ1-3
TGTGCCAGCAGCTACGGACACTCTGGAAACACCATATATTTT
CASSYGHSGNTIYF
>TRBV3-1/TRBV3-2|-|-|TRBJ1-2
TGTGCCAGCAGCCAATTTATGGGGGCGCCTGGCTATGGCTACACCTTC
CASSQFMGAPGYGYTF
>TRBV7-9|few|TRBD1|TRBJ2-2
TGTGCCAGCAGCGTAGGGACAGGGGGCACCGGGGAGCTGTTTTTT
CASSVGTGGTGELFF
>TRBV6-5|-|TRBD2|TRBJ2-4
TGTGCCAGCAGTCCCGAGCGGGAGGGTGGAAACATTCAGTACTTC
CASSPEREGGNIQYF
>TRBV9|-|TRBD2|TRBJ2-2
TGTGCCAGCAGCGGCGGGAGCACCGGGGAGCTGTTTTTT
CASSGGSTGELFF
>TRBV5-1|-|-|TRBJ2-1
TGCGCCAGCAGCTTGGATCCCCAAACTAATGAGCAGTTCTTC
CASSLDPQTNEQFF
>TRBV9|-|-|TRBJ1-2
TGTGCCAGCAGCCCCCGGCAAGACTTCTATGGCTACACCTTC
CASSPRQDFYGYTF
>TRBV27|-|-|TRBJ1-1
TGTGCCAGTGTCGACAGAGAAGCTTTCTTT
CASVDREAFF
>TRBV7-2|-|TRBD2|TRBJ2-2
TGTGCCAGCGCACTAGCGGGAGGGTTCGGGACCGGGGAGCTGTTTTTT
CASALAGGFGTGELFF
>TRBV3-1/TRBV3-2|few|-|TRBJ1-4
TGTGCCAGCAGCCAAGATACGTCCGGATTTGAGGAAAAACTGTTTTTT
CASSQDTSGFEEKLFF
>TRBV5-4|-|TRBD1|TRBJ1-2
TGTGCCAGCAGCTTACCAGGGACAGTAGAATATGGCTACACCTTC
CASSLPGTVEYGYTF
>TRBV5-5|-|-|TRBJ2-2
TGTGCCAGCAGCCAGTGGACTGCCACCGGGGAGCTGTTTTTT
CASSQWTATGELFF
>TRBV6-5|-|-|TRBJ1-1
TGTGCCAGCAGTTATGACACTGAAGCTTTCTTT
CASSYDTEAFF